This is a list of T cell receptor beta chains from one sample in a study of PD-L1 blockade in urothelial cancer. Measured with immunoSEQ multiplex PCR; TCRdb has only the in-frame clones, and not every one. The data contain under 95,000 clones, around 83% of them singletons. The sample in question was PBMCs, obtained around atezolizumab (anti-PD-L1) treatment. The receptors here all came from a man between 60 and 75 years old with urothelial cancer. CDR3s include the opening cysteine and the closing phenylalanine or tryptophan.

cdr3_aa	v_call	j_call
CASSFGSGQAQPQHF	TRBV28	TRBJ1-5
CASSENSLPPNGEKLFF	TRBV6-1	TRBJ1-4
CASSQEPGRGGAETQYF	TRBV4-1	TRBJ2-5
CAISESGTSAEEQYF	TRBV10-3	TRBJ2-7
CASHPSSGGETQYF	TRBV19	TRBJ2-5
CASSLEGQGTDTQYF	TRBV5-6	TRBJ2-3
CAWTGQGSNQPQHF	TRBV30	TRBJ1-5
CASSSRDRGFATNEKLFF	TRBV5-1	TRBJ1-4
CASSGAGGPATQYF	TRBV2	TRBJ2-3
CASSADRGSPGADTQYF	TRBV6-1	TRBJ2-3
CASSTSGATNEKLFF	TRBV6-5	TRBJ1-4
CASSPLDREQFF	TRBV18	TRBJ2-1
CASIPAYRGNTGELFF	TRBV10-1	TRBJ2-2
CATSNDHTGTRPF	TRBV15	TRBJ1-2
CASSIDLAGGRAFF	TRBV5-4	TRBJ1-1
CSPAFDRAQYF	TRBV29-1	TRBJ2-3
CASSGTGGSTEAFF	TRBV25-1	TRBJ1-1
CSVDGLAGDLTDTQYF	TRBV29-1	TRBJ2-3
CASSLLAEQETQYF	TRBV5-1	TRBJ2-5
CASSLDGAGNTGELFF	TRBV7-2	TRBJ2-2
CSAATGLNTEAFF	TRBV29-1	TRBJ1-1
CASSYRQTYEQYF	TRBV6-1	TRBJ2-7
CASSLGGEVVSPLHF	TRBV5-1	TRBJ1-6
CASSLSRSSYEQYF	TRBV27	-
CASSLGTVLSGANVLTF	TRBV27	TRBJ2-6
CASSSGGEQFF	TRBV7-2	TRBJ2-1
CASSFRTGRGRTDTQYF	TRBV7-6	TRBJ2-3
CASREQGAGGYNEQFF	TRBV19	TRBJ2-1
CASSGGGSIATNEKLFF	TRBV6-1	TRBJ1-4
CASRVAGTGTGEQYF	TRBV28	TRBJ2-7
CASSFSSVGRTYEQYF	TRBV6-5	TRBJ2-7
CASSNRVTDTQYF	TRBV19	TRBJ2-3
CASAGQGYNEQFF	TRBV6-1	TRBJ2-1
CASSRTSGAQTQYF	TRBV18	TRBJ2-3
CASSDSWDRGLDQPQHF	TRBV6-4	TRBJ1-5